What follows are 13 T cell receptor beta chains derived from one specimen sequenced in a study of cytomegalovirus exposure and HLA in healthy donors (dated 2017 in TCRdb). The library was produced with the immunoSEQ multiplex PCR assay. TCRdb's version of the immuneACCESS table is confined to in-frame rearrangements and falls short of the full clone set. An unresolved V gene accounts for under half of the shortfall where checked; the remainder is of unknown origin. This sample is represented by some 98,000 clones; around 88% of them were singletons. The ten largest clones represent around 3.9% of the sample. Sequencing was carried out using PBMCs. These receptors were taken from a woman aged 25 to 39 in good health and CMV-seronegative.

The rearrangement links TRBV7-2 to TRBJ2-1, with 9 bases identical to TRBD2. The V gene's germline CDR1 is SGHTA and CDR2 FQGNSA. J was trimmed by 2 bases and V by 5 bases; bases with no gene match: 4. The CDR3 contains 15 residues. The chain's CDR3 is CASSRLAATYNEQFF. As DNA, the CDR3 is TGTGCCAGCAGCCGACTAGCGGCTACCTACAATGAGCAGTTCTTC.

There are a few counts of this clone. Here the CDR3 reads CASKVGPTPYEQYF. The CDR3 region has the DNA TGTGCCAGCAAGGTGGGCCCAACCCCCTACGAGCAGTACTTC. This sequence joins TRBV5-5 and TRBJ2-7; no clear D gene. V was pared by 6 bases and J by 2 bases, with 15 bases between. The CDR3 extends over 14 amino acids. The germline CDR1 and CDR2 sequences are SGHKS and YYEKEE (reference sequence).

The chain uses TRBV7-2 and TRBJ1-5; 7 bases agree with TRBD1. V dropped 5 bases and J dropped 6; count of bases not matched to a gene: 4. CDR1 SGHTA and CDR2 FQGNSA come from the germline V gene. This CDR3 comprises 13 residues. The CDR3 sequence: CASSARQGQPQHF. The CDR3 DNA reads TGTGCCAGCAGCGCTCGACAGGGTCAGCCCCAGCATTTT.

The rearrangement links TRBV5-1 to TRBJ1-5; the D gene is possibly TRBD1 (5 bases). The germline CDR1 and CDR2 sequences are SGHRS and YFSETQ. Trimming took 0 bases from V and 4 from J, leaving 11 bases between them. This CDR3 comprises 15 residues. The CDR3 bases are TGCGCCAGCAGCTTGGAGCCAGGGAAAAATCAGCCCCAGCATTTT. Residues: CASSLEPGKNQPQHF. Drawing the rest from reference TRBV5-1 and TRBJ1-5, the complete variable domain is KAGVTQTPRYLIKTRGQQVTLSCSPISGHRSVSWYQQTPGQGLQFLFEYFSETQRNKGNFPGRFSGRQFSNSRSEMNVSTLELGDSALYLCASSLEPGKNQPQHFGDGTRLSIL.

The chain combines TRBV6-5 with TRBJ1-2, with D maybe TRBD1 (5 bases). CDR3 length equals 11 residues. Trimming pared 5 bases from V and 6 bases from J, leaving 7 bases between. Germline V CDR1 and CDR2: MNHEY, SVGAGI. As DNA, the CDR3 is TGTGCCAGCAGTCAAGGGGATGGCTACACCTTC. Encoded protein: CASSQGDGYTF.

V gene TRBV27 combines with J gene TRBJ1-6; 10 nucleotides agree with TRBD1. V lost 2 bases, J lost 6 bases, and 7 bases stayed unmatched. Germline V gene sequence: CDR1 MNHEY, CDR2 SMNVEV (reference sequence). This CDR3 comprises 17 residues. CDR3 sequence: CASSLGPGQGFNSPLHF. The CDR3 DNA follows: TGTGCCAGCAGTTTAGGTCCGGGACAGGGGTTTAATTCACCCCTCCACTTT.

V is TRBV14 and J is TRBJ2-2; 9 positions match TRBD2. Germline CDR1 reads SGHDN; CDR2 reads FVKESK. V trimming: 3 bases; J trimming: 7 bases; junction bases outside the gene matches: 6. This CDR3 has 15 amino acids. The CDR3 coding sequence is TGTGCCAGCAGCCAGGTAGCGGGAGCGCTCGGGGAGCTGTTTTTT. This gives the protein CASSQVAGALGELFF.

The chain carries TRBV4-2 and TRBJ1-1, with D perhaps TRBD1 (5 bases). The CDR3 has 14 residues. Germline V gives CDR1 LGHNA, CDR2 YNFKEQ. The V end was cut by 1 base, the J end by 1 base, with 7 bases between. The CDR3 bases are TGTGCCAGCAGCCAAGCGGGGGAGAACACTGAAGCTTTCTTT. Its protein product is CASSQAGENTEAFF.

The chain recombines TRBV10-3 with TRBJ1-3; D not resolved. In germline, CDR1 is ENHRY, CDR2 SYGVKD. The germline V and J ends were trimmed by 2 bases and 0 bases, with 8 bases remaining between them. This CDR3 has 15 amino acids. CDR3 DNA: TGTGCCATCAGTGAGGACTCAGCCTCTGGAAACACCATATATTTT. It encodes CAISEDSASGNTIYF.

The chain joins TRBV6-5 to TRBJ1-1; D ambiguous. The CDR3 is 14 residues long. The germline CDR1 and CDR2 sequences are MNHEY and SVGAGI. The V end lost 5 bases, the J end lost 1 base, and 11 bases lay between the germline ends. In DNA form, the CDR3 reads TGTGCCAGCAGTCCAACGACACCGAACACTGAAGCTTTCTTT. Translation: CASSPTTPNTEAFF.

The rearrangement uses TRBV4-3 and TRBJ2-7; D possibly corresponds to TRBD1 (6 bases). V was cut by 4 bases and J by 3 bases, with 16 bases left in between. Per germline, CDR1 LGHNA and CDR2 YSLEER. This CDR3 has 15 residues. The chain's CDR3 is CASSPGTLVHYEQYF. The CDR3 bases are TGCGCCAGCAGCCCGGGGACACTGGTACACTACGAGCAGTACTTC.

V gene TRBV29-1 combines with J gene TRBJ1-4; a weak D match, TRBD1 (6 bases). In germline, CDR1 is SQVTM, CDR2 ANQGSEA. Trimming cost V 6 bases and J 4 bases, with 15 bases left between them. The CDR3 has 14 residues. This CDR3 reads CSVALTGGNEKLFF. The DNA for the CDR3 is TGCAGCGTGGCCCTGACAGGAGGTAATGAAAAACTGTTTTTT.

V gene TRBV7-2 combines with J gene TRBJ2-7, with D tentatively TRBD2 (6 bases). The CDR3 is 14 residues long. Trimming removed 6 bases from V and 7 bases from J, with 19 bases in between. Germline-derived CDR1 and CDR2 are SGHTA and FQGNSA. The CDR3 reads CASSFRGLEGEQYF. CDR3 coding DNA: TGTGCCAGCAGTTTCCGGGGGTTGGAGGGGGAGCAGTACTTC. Based on the CDR3 plus reference TRBV7-2 and TRBJ2-7, the full variable domain is GAGVSQSPSNKVTEKGKDVELRCDPISGHTALYWYRQSLGQGLEFLIYFQGNSAPDKSGLPSDRFSAERTGGSVSTLTIQRTQQEDSAVYLCASSFRGLEGEQYFGPGTRLTVT.